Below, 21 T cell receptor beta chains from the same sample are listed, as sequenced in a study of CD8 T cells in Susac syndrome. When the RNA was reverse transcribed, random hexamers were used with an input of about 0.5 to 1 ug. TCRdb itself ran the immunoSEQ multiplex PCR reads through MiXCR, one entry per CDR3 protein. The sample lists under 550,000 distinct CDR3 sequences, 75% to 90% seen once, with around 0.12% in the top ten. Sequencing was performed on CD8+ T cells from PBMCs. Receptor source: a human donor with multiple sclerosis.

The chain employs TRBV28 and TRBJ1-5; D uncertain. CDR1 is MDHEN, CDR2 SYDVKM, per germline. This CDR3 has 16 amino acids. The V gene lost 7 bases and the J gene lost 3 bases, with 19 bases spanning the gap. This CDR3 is CASIPLPVSSNQPQHF. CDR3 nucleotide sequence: TGTGCCAGCATCCCCCTGCCGGTCAGCTCCAATCAGCCCCAGCATTTT.

CDR3 bases: TGTGCCAGTAGTATGGAGGGGTCCGCTTTTTTCGCCAAAAACATTCAGTACTTC. Its translation is CASSMEGSAFFAKNIQYF. This chain connects TRBV19 to TRBJ2-4; weak D call: TRBD2 (6 bases). The CDR3 totals 18 residues. V was clipped by 3 bases and J by 1 base, with 19 bases between them. The germline V gene has CDR1 LNHDA and CDR2 SQIVND (reference sequence).

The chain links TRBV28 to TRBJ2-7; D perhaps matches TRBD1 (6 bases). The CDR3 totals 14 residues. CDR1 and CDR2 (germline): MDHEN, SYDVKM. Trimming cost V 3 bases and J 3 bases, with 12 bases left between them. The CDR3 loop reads CASSFDGGDYEQYF. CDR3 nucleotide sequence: TGTGCCAGCAGTTTCGATGGGGGCGACTACGAGCAGTACTTC. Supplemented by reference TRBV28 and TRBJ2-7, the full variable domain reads DVKVTQSSRYLVKRTGEKVFLECVQDMDHENMFWYRQDPGLGLRLIYFSYDVKMKEKGDIPEGYSVSREKKERFSLILESASTNQTSMYLCASSFDGGDYEQYFGPGTRLTVT.

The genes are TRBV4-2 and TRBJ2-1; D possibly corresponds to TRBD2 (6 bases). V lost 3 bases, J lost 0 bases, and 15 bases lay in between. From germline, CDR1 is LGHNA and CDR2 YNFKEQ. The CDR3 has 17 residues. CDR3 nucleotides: TGTGCCAGCAGCCAGGGAGGCGACGGGAGCTCCTACAATGAGCAGTTCTTC. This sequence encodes CASSQGGDGSSYNEQFF.

CDR3 sequence: CATRSGGDYEQYF. In DNA form, the CDR3 reads TGCGCCACCCGCAGCGGGGGCGATTACGAGCAGTACTTC. This chain uses TRBV10-2 with TRBJ2-7; 8 bases are shared with TRBD2. This CDR3 is built from 13 residues. The junction had 9 bases not matched to a gene; V was cut back by 10 bases and J by 4 bases. The V gene's germline CDR1 is WSHSY and CDR2 SAAADI.

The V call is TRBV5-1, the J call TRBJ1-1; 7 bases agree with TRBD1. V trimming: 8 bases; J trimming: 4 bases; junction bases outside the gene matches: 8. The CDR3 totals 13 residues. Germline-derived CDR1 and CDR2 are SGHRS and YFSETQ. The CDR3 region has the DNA TGCGCCAGTGGCCCCGGACAGGTCACTGAAGCTTTCTTT. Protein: CASGPGQVTEAFF.

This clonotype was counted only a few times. CDR3 sequence: CASSVSGNTEAFF. The CDR3 bases are TGTGCCAGCAGTGTATCAGGGAACACTGAAGCTTTCTTT. This chain joins TRBV2 and TRBJ1-1; D gene unclear. This CDR3 spans 13 amino acids. V was cut by 4 bases and J by 1 base, with 7 bases left in between. In germline, CDR1 is SNHLY, CDR2 FYNNEI.

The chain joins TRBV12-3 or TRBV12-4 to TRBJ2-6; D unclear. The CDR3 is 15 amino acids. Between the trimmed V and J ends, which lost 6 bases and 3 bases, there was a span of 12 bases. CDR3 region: CASRSRVGGANVLTF. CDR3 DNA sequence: TGTGCCAGCAGATCTCGGGTTGGTGGGGCCAACGTCCTGACTTTC.

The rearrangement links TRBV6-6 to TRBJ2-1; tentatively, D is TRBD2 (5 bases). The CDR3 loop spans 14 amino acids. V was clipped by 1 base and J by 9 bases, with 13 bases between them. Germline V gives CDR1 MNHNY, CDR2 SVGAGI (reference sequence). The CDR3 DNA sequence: TGTGCCAGCAGTTACTTCCGGGGTTCCGGTGAGCAGTTCTTC. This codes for CASSYFRGSGEQFF.

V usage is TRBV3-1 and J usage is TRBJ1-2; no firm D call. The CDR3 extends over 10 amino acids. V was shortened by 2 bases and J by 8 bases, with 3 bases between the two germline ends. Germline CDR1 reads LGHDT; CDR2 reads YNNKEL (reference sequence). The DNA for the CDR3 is TGTGCCAGCAGCCAAAGAGGCTACACCTTC. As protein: CASSQRGYTF.

The CDR3 DNA follows: TGTGCCAGCAGTTTAGGGCACTGGAACACTGAAGCTTTCTTT. Protein product: CASSLGHWNTEAFF. The chain uses TRBV27 and TRBJ1-1; no definite D call. Trimming pared 2 bases from V and 1 base from J, leaving 8 bases between. This CDR3 comprises 14 residues. Germline assignment: CDR1 MNHEY and CDR2 SMNVEV (reference sequence).

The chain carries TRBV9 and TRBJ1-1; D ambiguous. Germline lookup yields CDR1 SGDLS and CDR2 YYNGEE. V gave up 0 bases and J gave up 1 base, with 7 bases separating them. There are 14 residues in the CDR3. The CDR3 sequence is CASSVGGENTEAFF. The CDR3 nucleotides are TGTGCCAGCAGCGTAGGTGGGGAGAACACTGAAGCTTTCTTT.

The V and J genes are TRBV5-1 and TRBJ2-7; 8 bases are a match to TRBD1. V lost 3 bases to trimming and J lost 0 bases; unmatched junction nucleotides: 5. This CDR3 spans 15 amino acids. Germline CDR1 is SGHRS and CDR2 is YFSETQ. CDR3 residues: CASSWTGSSSYEQYF. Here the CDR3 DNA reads TGCGCCAGCAGCTGGACAGGGAGCAGCTCCTACGAGCAGTACTTC.

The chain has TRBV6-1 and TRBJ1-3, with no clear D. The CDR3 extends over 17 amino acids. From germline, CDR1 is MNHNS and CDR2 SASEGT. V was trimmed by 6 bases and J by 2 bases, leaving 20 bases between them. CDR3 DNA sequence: TGTGCCAGCAGGCACATTCAAAGGGCGCTCACTGGAAACACCATATATTTT. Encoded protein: CASRHIQRALTGNTIYF.

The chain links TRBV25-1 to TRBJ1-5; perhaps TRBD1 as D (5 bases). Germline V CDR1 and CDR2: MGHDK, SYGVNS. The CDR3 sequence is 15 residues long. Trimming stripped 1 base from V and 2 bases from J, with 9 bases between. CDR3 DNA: TGTGCCAGCAGTGAATCGGGGGTAGGCAATCAGCCCCAGCATTTT. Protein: CASSESGVGNQPQHF.

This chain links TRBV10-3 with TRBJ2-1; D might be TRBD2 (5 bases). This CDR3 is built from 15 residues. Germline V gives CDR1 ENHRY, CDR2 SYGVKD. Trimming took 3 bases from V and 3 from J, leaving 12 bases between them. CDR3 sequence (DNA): TGTGCCATCAGTGAAAGCTTAGAGGGCTACAATGAGCAGTTCTTC. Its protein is CAISESLEGYNEQFF.

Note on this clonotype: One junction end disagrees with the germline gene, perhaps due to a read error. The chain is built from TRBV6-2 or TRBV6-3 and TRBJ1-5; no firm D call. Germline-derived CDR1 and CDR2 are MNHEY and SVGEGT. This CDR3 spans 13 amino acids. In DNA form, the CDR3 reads TGTGCTAGCACCATCTATAGCAATCAGCCCCAGCATTTT. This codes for CASTIYSNQPQHF.

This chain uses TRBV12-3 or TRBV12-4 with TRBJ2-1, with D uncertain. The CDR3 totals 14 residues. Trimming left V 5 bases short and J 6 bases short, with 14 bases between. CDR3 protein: CASSPSSILNEQFF. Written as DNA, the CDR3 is TGTGCCAGCAGTCCCAGTAGTATTCTCAATGAGCAGTTCTTC.

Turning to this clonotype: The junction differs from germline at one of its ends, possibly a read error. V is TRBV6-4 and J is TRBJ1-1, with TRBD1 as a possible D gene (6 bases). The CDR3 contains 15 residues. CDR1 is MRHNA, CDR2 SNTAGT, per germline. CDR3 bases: TGTGCCAGCAGCCCTGGGACACTCGCAAACACTGAAGCTCTCTTT. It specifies CASSPGTLANTEALF.

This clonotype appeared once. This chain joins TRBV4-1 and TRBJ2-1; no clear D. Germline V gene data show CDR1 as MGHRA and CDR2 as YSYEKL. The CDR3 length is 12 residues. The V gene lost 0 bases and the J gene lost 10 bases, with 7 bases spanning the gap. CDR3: CASSQESREQFF. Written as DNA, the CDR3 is TGCGCCAGCAGCCAAGAATCGAGAGAGCAGTTCTTC.

This chain's CDR3 is CASSELGGNIFEQFF. CDR3 nucleotides: TGTGCCAGCAGTGAATTGGGGGGAAATATCTTTGAGCAGTTCTTC. The genes are TRBV2 and TRBJ2-1, with a possible D match to TRBD2 (6 bases). This CDR3 region has 15 residues. Germline V lookup: CDR1 SNHLY, CDR2 FYNNEI. V was shortened by 2 bases and J by 9 bases, with 17 bases between the two germline ends.